Here is one T cell receptor (beta chain) with its context. Antigen: not known. This PCR relied on a set of 60 Vbeta primers and 13 Jbeta primers. Sequencing was performed with immunoSEQ multiplex PCR; in TCRdb, only in-frame clones are kept and a portion is missing. Found here are 150,000 to 200,000 clones, around 76% of them singletons; the top ten hold roughly 2%. Every donor was a healthy person donating bone marrow. The V gene's germline CDR1 is MNHEY and CDR2 SMNVEV (reference sequence). V was cut by 7 bases and J by 6 bases, with 17 bases left in between. This CDR3 contains 14 residues. This sample was included in a study of cytomegalovirus exposure and HLA in healthy donors. General study results and limits: A later look showed TCR association rates differing by HLA locus, highest for DRB1 and lowest for HLA-C. Later analysis identified several of the most significant clusters that appeared linked to common viral pathogens.

V and J are TRBV27 and TRBJ2-3; D perhaps matches TRBD2 (6 bases). This sequence was found in a female donor in good health and CMV-seronegative. The sample was PBMCs. CDR3 in amino acids: CASTSLGEEDTQYF. The CDR3 nucleotides are TGTGCCAGCACCTCGTTAGGGGAGGAGGATACGCAGTATTTT.